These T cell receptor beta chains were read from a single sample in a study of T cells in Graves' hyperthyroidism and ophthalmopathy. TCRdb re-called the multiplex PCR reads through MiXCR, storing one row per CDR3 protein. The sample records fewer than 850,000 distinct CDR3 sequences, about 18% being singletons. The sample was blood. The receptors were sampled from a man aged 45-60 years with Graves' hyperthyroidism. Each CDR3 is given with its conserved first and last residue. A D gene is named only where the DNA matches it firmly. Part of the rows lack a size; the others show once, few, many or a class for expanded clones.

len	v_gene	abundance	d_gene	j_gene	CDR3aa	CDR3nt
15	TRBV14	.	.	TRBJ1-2	CASSQGSRDGYGYTF	TGTGCCAGCAGCCAAGGTAGCAGGGATGGGTATGGCTACACCTTC
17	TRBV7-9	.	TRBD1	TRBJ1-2	CAVAKDRTGGAGYGYTF	TGTGCCGTCGCGAAGGATCGCACAGGGGGCGCCGGCTATGGCTACACCTTC
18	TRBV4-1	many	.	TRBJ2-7	CASSQAPPEEGLTYEQYF	TGCGCCAGCAGCCAAGCTCCCCCTGAGGAGGGGCTGACCTACGAGCAGTACTTC
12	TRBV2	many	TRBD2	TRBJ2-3	CARRTRPDTQYF	TGTGCCAGACGGACTAGACCAGATACGCAGTATTTT
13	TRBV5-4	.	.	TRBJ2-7	CASSLGEVSEQYF	TGTGCCAGCAGCTTGGGGGAGGTAAGCGAGCAGTACTTC
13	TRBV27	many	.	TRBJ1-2	CASSLGESYGYTF	TGTGCCAGCAGTTTAGGGGAAAGCTATGGCTACACCTTC
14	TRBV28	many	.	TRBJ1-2	CASSPQSYPGGYTF	TGTGCCAGCAGTCCCCAGTCCTACCCCGGGGGCTACACCTTC
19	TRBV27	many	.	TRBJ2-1	CASSLKFSPTFSSYNEQFF	TGTGCCAGCAGTTTAAAGTTCTCGCCGACATTCAGCTCCTACAATGAGCAGTTCTTC
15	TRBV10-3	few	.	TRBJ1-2	CAISSGKRTEYGYTF	TGTGCCATCAGTTCGGGGAAAAGGACGGAATATGGCTACACCTTC
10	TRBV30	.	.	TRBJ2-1	CAWSVTEQFF	TGTGCCTGGAGTGTTACTGAGCAGTTCTTC
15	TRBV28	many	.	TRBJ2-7	CASSVWDPSSYEQYF	TGTGCCAGCAGCGTTTGGGACCCCAGCTCCTACGAGCAGTACTTC
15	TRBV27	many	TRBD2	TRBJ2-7	CASSIRLAADYEQYF	TGTGCCAGCAGTATCAGACTAGCGGCGGACTACGAGCAGTACTTC
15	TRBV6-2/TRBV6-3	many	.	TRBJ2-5	CASSWGLRQVETQYF	TGTGCCAGCAGTTGGGGCCTTCGACAGGTAGAGACCCAGTACTTC
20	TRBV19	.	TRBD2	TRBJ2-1	CASSIDWMTSGRAFYNEQFF	TGTGCCAGTAGTATAGATTGGATGACTAGCGGGAGGGCTTTCTACAATGAGCAGTTCTTC
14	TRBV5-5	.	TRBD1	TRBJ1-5	CASSLSQGDQPQHF	TGTGCCAGCAGCTTGTCTCAGGGGGATCAGCCCCAGCATTTT
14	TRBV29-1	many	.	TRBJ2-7	CSVECTVSSYEQYF	TGCAGCGTTGAGTGTACAGTAAGCTCCTACGAGCAGTACTTC
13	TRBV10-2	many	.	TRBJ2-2	CASNWDPRGELFF	TGCGCCAGCAACTGGGACCCGCGCGGGGAGCTGTTTTTT
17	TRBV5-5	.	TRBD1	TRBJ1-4	CASSPTHPGQGYEKLFF	TGTGCCAGCAGCCCCACACATCCGGGACAGGGGTATGAAAAACTGTTTTTT
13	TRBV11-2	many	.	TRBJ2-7	CASSPTDRYEQYF	TGTGCCAGCAGCCCAACGGACCGCTACGAGCAGTACTTC
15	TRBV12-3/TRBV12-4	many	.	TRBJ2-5	CASLPTGRDQETQYF	TGTGCCAGTCTTCCCACGGGGCGGGACCAAGAGACCCAGTACTTC
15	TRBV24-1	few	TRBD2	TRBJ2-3	CATSDRGLATDTQYF	TGTGCCACCAGTGACCGTGGACTAGCGACAGATACGCAGTATTTT
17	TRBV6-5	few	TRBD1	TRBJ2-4	CASSYKSGGIAKNIQYF	TGTGCCAGCAGTTACAAGTCAGGGGGCATAGCCAAAAACATTCAGTACTTC
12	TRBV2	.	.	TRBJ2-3	CASSGRPDTQYF	TGTGCCAGCAGTGGGAGGCCAGATACGCAGTATTTT
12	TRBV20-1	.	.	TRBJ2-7	CSAREGGSKQYF	TGCAGTGCTCGAGAAGGAGGGAGTAAGCAGTACTTC
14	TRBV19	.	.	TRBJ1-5	CASSHYSSTQPQHF	TGTGCCAGTAGTCATTACAGCTCCACCCAGCCCCAGCATTTT
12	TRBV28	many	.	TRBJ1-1	CASSLRATNPFF	TGTGCCAGCAGTTTAAGGGCAACGAATCCTTTCTTT
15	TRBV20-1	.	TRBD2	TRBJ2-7	CSAFSGTSGPYEQYF	TGCAGTGCCTTTTCGGGGACTAGCGGACCATACGAGCAGTACTTC
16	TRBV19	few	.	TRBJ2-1	CASSILSRGSYNEQFF	TGTGCCAGTAGTATTCTATCCCGAGGGTCCTACAATGAGCAGTTCTTC
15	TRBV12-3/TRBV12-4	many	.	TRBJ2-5	CASRMDTTNQETQYF	TGTGCCAGCAGGATGGACACCACGAACCAAGAGACCCAGTACTTC
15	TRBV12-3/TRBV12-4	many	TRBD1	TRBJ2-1	CASSSLGQGKNEQFF	TGTGCCAGCAGTTCCCTCGGACAGGGGAAAAATGAGCAGTTCTTC
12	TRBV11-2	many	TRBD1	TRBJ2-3	CASSFYRDREYF	TGTGCCAGCAGCTTTTACCGGGACAGGGAGTATTTT
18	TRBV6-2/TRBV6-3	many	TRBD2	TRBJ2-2	CASSTGTSGSFGNGELFF	TGTGCCAGCAGTACCGGGACTAGCGGGAGTTTTGGTAACGGGGAGCTGTTTTTT
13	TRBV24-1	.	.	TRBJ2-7	CATSAPLSGEQYF	TGTGCCACCAGTGCGCCTCTTTCAGGCGAGCAGTACTTC
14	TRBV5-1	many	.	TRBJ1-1	CASSPYTANTEAFF	TGCGCCAGCAGCCCATATACAGCCAACACTGAAGCTTTCTTT
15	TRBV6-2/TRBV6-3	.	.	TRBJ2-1	CASSMDRGVINEQFF	TGTGCCAGCAGTATGGACAGAGGGGTCATCAATGAGCAGTTCTTC
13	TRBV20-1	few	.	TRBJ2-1	CSARASLAGEQFF	TGCAGTGCTAGAGCATCCCTAGCTGGTGAGCAGTTCTTC
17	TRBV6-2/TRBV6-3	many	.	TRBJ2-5	CASSFWRASPGQGTQYF	TGTGCCAGCAGTTTCTGGAGGGCCAGCCCAGGCCAAGGAACCCAGTACTTC
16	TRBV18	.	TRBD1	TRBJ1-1	CASSPEGTGANTEAFF	TGTGCCAGCTCACCTGAGGGGACAGGGGCGAACACTGAAGCTTTCTTT
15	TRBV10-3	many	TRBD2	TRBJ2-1	CAISEPRTGGDEQFF	TGTGCCATCAGTGAACCAAGAACGGGAGGCGATGAGCAGTTCTTC
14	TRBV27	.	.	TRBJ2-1	CASSLSSDYNEQFF	TGTGCCAGCAGTTTATCTTCGGATTACAATGAGCAGTTCTTC
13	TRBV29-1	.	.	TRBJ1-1	CSVEDHAYTEAFF	TGCAGCGTTGAAGATCACGCCTACACTGAAGCTTTCTTT
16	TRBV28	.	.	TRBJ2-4	CASSPRGRGDKNIQYF	TGTGCCAGCAGTCCCCGGGGCAGGGGAGACAAAAACATTCAGTACTTC
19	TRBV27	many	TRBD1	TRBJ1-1	CASSLYTGGLLKANTEAFF	TGTGCCAGCAGTTTATATACAGGGGGACTCCTCAAAGCGAACACTGAAGCTTTCTTT
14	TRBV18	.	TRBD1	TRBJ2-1	CASSLWDSPREQFF	TGTGCCAGCTCACTTTGGGACAGCCCCAGAGAGCAGTTCTTC
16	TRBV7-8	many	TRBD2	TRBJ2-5	CASSYGTSGNQETQYF	TGTGCCAGCAGCTACGGGACTAGCGGTAACCAAGAGACCCAGTACTTC
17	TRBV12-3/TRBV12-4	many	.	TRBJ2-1	CASSFLAGTRSYNEQFF	TGTGCCAGCAGTTTTCTTGCGGGAACAAGGTCCTACAATGAGCAGTTCTTC
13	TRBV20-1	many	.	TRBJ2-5	CSARAPPVETQYF	TGCAGTGCTAGAGCGCCCCCCGTAGAGACCCAGTACTTC
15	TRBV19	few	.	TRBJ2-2	CASTYQQSNTGELFF	TGTGCCAGTACCTATCAACAGTCGAACACCGGGGAGCTGTTTTTT
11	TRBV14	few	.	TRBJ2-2	CASSHGRELFF	TGTGCCAGCAGCCATGGGAGGGAGCTGTTTTTT
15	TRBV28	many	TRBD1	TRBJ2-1	CASSSAGTGNNEQFF	TGTGCCAGCAGTTCTGCTGGGACAGGGAACAATGAGCAGTTCTTC
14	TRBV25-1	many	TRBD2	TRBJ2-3	CASSEWGGTDTQYF	TGTGCCAGCAGTGAATGGGGGGGAACAGATACGCAGTATTTT
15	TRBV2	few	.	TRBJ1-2	CASSTNPTGDYGYTF	TGTGCCAGCAGTACTAACCCGACAGGCGACTATGGCTACACCTTC
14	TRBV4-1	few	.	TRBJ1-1	CASSQVGSATEAFF	TGCGCCAGCAGCCAAGTCGGCTCGGCCACTGAAGCTTTCTTT